These 4 T cell receptor beta chains were all obtained from the same sample, sequenced in a study of OX40 agonist ivuxolimab in advanced cancers. Libraries were constructed by the immunoSEQ multiplex PCR assay. TCRdb holds this immuneACCESS table with in-frame rearrangements only. Some clones are missing; in checked studies, unresolved V genes explain under half, and the rest has no known cause. Present in this sample are roughly 41,000 clones, more than 85% of which were seen just once. The ten largest clones capture roughly 2.6% of the sample. Sequenced here: CD4+ or CD8+ T cells sorted from blood, sampled in a trial of the OX40 agonist ivuxolimab. The receptors originated from an adult with an advanced solid tumor such as melanoma, head and neck, liver or kidney cancer.

This clone showed up just once. This chain links TRBV19 with TRBJ1-5; D is perhaps TRBD1 (5 bases). Germline loops: CDR1 LNHDA, CDR2 SQIVND (reference sequence). V lost 3 bases to trimming and J lost 5 bases, with 11 bases between them. CDR3 length: 14 amino acids. In DNA form, the CDR3 reads TGTGCCAGTAGTATCGGACAAGGCCATCAGCCCCAGCATTTT. Protein: CASSIGQGHQPQHF.

This sequence joins TRBV6-5 and TRBJ1-1, with 7 bases fitting TRBD1. Per germline, CDR1 MNHEY and CDR2 SVGAGI. The V gene end was trimmed by 6 bases and the J gene end by 4 bases; junction bases not matched to a gene: 11. This CDR3 region has 15 residues. This CDR3 is CASRTPGTVVTEAFF. CDR3 bases: TGTGCCAGCAGAACCCCCGGGACAGTGGTCACTGAAGCTTTCTTT.

This chain's CDR3 is CATPGQESSTDTQYF. CDR3 nucleotides: TGTGCCACTCCGGGACAGGAGTCTAGCACAGATACGCAGTATTTT. This chain joins TRBV2 and TRBJ2-3; 8 positions agree with TRBD1. After removal of 10 bases from V and 0 bases from J, the junction contained 9 bases not matched to a gene. Germline-derived CDR1 and CDR2 are SNHLY and FYNNEI. This CDR3 comprises 15 residues.

J is TRBJ1-1 and V is TRBV11-2, with D possibly being TRBD1 (6 bases). The CDR3 totals 16 residues. Germline V lookup: CDR1 SGHAT, CDR2 FQNNGV. Between the trimmed V and J ends, which lost 0 bases and 0 bases, there was a span of 11 bases. CDR3 protein: CASSLEMDSLNTEAFF. The DNA for the CDR3 is TGTGCCAGCAGCTTAGAGATGGACAGTCTGAACACTGAAGCTTTCTTT.